This T cell receptor (beta chain) emerged from a study of T cells in Graves' hyperthyroidism and ophthalmopathy. From RNA transcripts, TCR beta CDR3 regions were amplified. HTBI primers were used for first-round RT-PCR of the TCR CDR3. Using its own MiXCR run on the multiplex PCR reads, TCRdb lists one record per CDR3 protein. Here the sample spans roughly 380,000 distinct CDR3 sequences, 19% being singletons. The CDR3 consists of 14 residues. CDR1 is SGHTS, CDR2 YDEGEE, per germline. Trimming removed 4 bases from V and 1 base from J; junction bases left unmatched: 4. Diagnosis of hyperthyroidism was new in patients aged 18 to 65, and its duration was under 2 months. Diagnosis rested on symptoms, serum thyroxine and TRAb, thyroid ultrasound, and orbital computed tomography. This clonotype has ten or more counts. The antigen remains undetermined. Overall study findings and caveats: Stable hyperthyroidism and ophthalmopathy were separated using 13 V-J signatures. Expanded thyroid clonotypes (above 0.001) were mostly also found in blood.

The receptor was derived from a woman younger than 35 with Graves' hyperthyroidism. Sequenced material: blood. This chain connects TRBV5-8 to TRBJ2-5; 7 nucleotides match TRBD2. The CDR3 reads CASSMGLRQETQYF. CDR3 bases: TGTGCCAGCAGCATGGGACTACGCCAAGAGACCCAGTACTTC.